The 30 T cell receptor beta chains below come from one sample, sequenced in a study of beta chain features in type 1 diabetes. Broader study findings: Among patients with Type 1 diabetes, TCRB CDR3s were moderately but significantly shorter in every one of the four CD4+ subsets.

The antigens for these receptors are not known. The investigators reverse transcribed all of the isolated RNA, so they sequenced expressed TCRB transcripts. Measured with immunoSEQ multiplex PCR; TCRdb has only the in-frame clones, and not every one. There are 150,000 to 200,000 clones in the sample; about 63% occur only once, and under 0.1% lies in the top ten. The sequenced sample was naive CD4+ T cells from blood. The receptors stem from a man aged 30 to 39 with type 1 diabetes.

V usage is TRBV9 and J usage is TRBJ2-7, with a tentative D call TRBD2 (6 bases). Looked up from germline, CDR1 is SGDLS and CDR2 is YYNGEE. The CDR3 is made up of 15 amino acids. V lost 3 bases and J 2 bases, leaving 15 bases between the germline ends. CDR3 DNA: TGTGCCAGCAGCGCCGGGGGAAGTAGTGCCTACGAGCAGTACTTC. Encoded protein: CASSAGGSSAYEQYF.

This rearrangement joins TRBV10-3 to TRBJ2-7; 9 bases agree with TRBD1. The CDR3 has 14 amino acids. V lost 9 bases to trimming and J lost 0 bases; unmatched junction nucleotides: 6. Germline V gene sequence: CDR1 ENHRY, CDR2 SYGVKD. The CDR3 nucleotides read TGTGCCATTAAACTGACAGGGGGCTCCTACGAGCAGTACTTC. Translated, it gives CAIKLTGGSYEQYF.

The CDR3 DNA is TGTGCCAGCAGGTCCGAGTCGGGACGGTTGAACACCGGGGAGCTGTTTTTT. This sequence encodes CASRSESGRLNTGELFF. The chain uses TRBV11-2 and TRBJ2-2, with D tentatively TRBD1 or TRBD2 (5 bases each). The CDR3 consists of 17 residues. Trimming removed 6 bases at V and 1 base at J, with 18 bases between. Germline V gene sequence: CDR1 SGHAT, CDR2 FQNNGV. The full variable domain, rest sourced from reference TRBV11-2 and TRBJ2-2, is EAGVAQSPRYKIIEKRQSVAFWCNPISGHATLYWYQQILGQGPKLLIQFQNNGVVDDSQLPKDRFSAERLKGVDSTLKIQPAKLEDSAVYLCASRSESGRLNTGELFFGEGSRLTVL.

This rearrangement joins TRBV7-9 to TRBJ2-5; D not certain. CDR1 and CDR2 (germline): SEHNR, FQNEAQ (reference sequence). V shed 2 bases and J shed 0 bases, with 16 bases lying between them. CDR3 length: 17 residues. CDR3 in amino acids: CASSLLGSRHYQETQYF. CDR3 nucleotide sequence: TGTGCCAGCAGCTTATTGGGATCTAGGCATTACCAAGAGACCCAGTACTTC.

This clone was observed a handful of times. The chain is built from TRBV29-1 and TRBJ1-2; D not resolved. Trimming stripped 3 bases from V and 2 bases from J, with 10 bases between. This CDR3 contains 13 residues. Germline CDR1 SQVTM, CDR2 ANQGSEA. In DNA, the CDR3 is TGCAGCGTTGATCCGGCGGTCAACTATGGCTACACCTTC. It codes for CSVDPAVNYGYTF.

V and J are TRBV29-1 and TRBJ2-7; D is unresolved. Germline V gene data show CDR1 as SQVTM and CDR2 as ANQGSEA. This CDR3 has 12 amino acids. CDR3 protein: CSVGYGASEQYF. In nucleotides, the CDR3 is TGCAGTGTAGGGTACGGCGCTTCCGAGCAGTACTTC.

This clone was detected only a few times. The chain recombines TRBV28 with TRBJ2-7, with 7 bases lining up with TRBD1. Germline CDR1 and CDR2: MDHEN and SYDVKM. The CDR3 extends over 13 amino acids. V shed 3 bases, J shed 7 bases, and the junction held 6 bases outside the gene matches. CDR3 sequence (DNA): TGTGCCAGCAGTTTTCAAGGGGGCGAGGAGCAGTACTTC. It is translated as CASSFQGGEEQYF.

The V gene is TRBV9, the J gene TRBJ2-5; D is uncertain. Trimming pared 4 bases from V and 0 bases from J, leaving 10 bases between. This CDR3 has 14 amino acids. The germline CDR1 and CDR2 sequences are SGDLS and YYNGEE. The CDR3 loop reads CASSPSGYQETQYF. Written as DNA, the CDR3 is TGTGCCAGCAGCCCCTCCGGGTACCAAGAGACCCAGTACTTC.

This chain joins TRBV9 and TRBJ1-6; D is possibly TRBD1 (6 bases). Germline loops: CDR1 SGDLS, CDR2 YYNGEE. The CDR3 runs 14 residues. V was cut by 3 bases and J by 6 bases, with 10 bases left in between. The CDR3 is CASSEGGTNSPLHF. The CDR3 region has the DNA TGTGCCAGCAGCGAAGGGGGAACTAATTCACCCCTCCACTTT.

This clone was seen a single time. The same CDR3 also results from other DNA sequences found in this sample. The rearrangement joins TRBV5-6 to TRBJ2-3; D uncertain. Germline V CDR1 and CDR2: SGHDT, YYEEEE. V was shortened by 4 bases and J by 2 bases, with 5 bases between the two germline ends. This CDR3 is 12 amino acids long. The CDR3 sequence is CASSLYTDTQYF. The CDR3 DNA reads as TGTGCCAGCAGCCTCTACACAGATACGCAGTATTTT.

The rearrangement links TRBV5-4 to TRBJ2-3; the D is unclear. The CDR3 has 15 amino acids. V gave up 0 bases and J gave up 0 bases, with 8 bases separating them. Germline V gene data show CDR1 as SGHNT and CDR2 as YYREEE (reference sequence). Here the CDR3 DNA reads TGTGCCAGCAGCTTGGGCGTAACTAGCACAGATACGCAGTATTTT. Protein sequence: CASSLGVTSTDTQYF.

This chain's CDR3 is CASSPQTGVKSPLHF. DNA for the CDR3: TGTGCCAGCAGCCCGCAGACAGGGGTAAAATCACCCCTCCACTTT. The chain joins TRBV7-9 to TRBJ1-6; 8 bases match TRBD1. Germline-derived CDR1 and CDR2 are SEHNR and FQNEAQ (reference sequence). V was pared by 5 bases and J by 10 bases, with 10 bases of the junction left unmatched. The CDR3 spans 15 residues.

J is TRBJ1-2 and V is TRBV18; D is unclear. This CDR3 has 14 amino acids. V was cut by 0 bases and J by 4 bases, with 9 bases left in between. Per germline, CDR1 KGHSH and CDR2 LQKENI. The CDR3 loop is CASSPPSGFYGYTF. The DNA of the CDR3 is TGTGCCAGCTCACCACCGTCCGGATTCTATGGCTACACCTTC.

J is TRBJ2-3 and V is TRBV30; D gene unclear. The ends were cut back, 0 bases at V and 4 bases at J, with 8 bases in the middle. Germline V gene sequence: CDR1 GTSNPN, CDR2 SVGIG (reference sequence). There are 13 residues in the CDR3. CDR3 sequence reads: CAWSVPGADTQYF. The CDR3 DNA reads TGTGCCTGGAGTGTACCTGGTGCAGATACGCAGTATTTT.

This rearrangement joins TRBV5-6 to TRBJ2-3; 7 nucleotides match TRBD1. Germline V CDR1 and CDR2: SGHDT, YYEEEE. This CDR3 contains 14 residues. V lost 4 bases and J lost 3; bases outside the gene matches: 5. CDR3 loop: CASSLPTGTDTQYF. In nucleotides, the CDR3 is TGTGCCAGCAGCCTCCCGACAGGGACAGATACGCAGTATTTT.

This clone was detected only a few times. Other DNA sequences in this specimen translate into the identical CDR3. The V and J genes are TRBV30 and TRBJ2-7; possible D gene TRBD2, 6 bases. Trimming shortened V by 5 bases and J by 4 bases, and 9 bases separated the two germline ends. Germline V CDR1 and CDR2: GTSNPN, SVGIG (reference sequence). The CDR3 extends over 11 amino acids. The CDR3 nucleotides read TGTGCCTGGGCGGGGTCGTACGAGCAGTACTTC. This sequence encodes CAWAGSYEQYF.

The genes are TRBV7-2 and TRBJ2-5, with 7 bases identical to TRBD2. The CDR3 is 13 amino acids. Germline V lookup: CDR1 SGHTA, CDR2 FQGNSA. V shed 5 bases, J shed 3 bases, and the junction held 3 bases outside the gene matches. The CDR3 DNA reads TGTGCCAGCAGCCCGGGACTAAAAGAGACCCAGTACTTC. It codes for CASSPGLKETQYF.

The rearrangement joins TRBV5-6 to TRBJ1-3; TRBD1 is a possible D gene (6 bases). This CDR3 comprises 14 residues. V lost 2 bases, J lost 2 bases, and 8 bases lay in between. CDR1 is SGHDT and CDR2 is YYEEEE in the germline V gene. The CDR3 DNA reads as TGTGCCAGCAGCTTAAGGACAGCTGGAAACACCATATATTTT. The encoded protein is CASSLRTAGNTIYF.

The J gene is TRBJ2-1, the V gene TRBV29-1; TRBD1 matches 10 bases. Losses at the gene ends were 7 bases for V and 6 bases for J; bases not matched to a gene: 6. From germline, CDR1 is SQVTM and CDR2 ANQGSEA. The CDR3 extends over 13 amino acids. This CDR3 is CSADDRGLNEQFF. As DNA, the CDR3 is TGCAGCGCCGATGACAGGGGGCTCAATGAGCAGTTCTTC.

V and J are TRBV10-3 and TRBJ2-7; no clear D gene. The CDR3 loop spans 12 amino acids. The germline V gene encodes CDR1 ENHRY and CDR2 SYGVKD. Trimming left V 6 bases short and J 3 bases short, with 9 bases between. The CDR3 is CAISTDIYEQYF. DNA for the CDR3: TGTGCCATCAGCACCGACATCTACGAGCAGTACTTC.

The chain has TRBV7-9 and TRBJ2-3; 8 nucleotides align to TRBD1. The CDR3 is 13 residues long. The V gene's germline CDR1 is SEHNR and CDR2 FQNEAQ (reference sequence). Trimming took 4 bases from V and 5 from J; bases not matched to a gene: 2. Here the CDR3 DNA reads TGTGCCAGCAGCTCACAGGGGGTAGATACGCAGTATTTT. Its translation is CASSSQGVDTQYF.

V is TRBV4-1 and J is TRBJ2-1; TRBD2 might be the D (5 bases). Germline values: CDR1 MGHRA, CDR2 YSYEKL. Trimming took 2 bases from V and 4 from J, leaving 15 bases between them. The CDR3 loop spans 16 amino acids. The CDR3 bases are TGCGCCAGCAGCCAATCCCAGGACTGGACGTACAATGAGCAGTTCTTC. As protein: CASSQSQDWTYNEQFF.

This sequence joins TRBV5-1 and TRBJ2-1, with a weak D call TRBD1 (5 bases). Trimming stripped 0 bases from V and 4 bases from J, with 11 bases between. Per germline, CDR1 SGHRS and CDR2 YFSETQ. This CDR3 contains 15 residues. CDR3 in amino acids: CASSLVGEGYNEQFF. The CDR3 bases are TGCGCCAGCAGCTTGGTAGGGGAAGGGTACAATGAGCAGTTCTTC.

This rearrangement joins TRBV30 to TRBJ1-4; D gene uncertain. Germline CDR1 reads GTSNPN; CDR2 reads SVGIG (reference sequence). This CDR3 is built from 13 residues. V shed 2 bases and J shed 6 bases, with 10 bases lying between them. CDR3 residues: CAWSSWTDEKLFF. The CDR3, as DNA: TGTGCCTGGAGTTCCTGGACGGATGAAAAACTGTTTTTT. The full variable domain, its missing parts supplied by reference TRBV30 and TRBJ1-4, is SQTIHQWPATLVQPVGSPLSLECTVEGTSNPNLYWYRQAAGRGLQLLFYSVGIGQISSEVPQNLSASRPQDRQFILSSKKLLLSDSGFYLCAWSSWTDEKLFFGSGTQLSVL.

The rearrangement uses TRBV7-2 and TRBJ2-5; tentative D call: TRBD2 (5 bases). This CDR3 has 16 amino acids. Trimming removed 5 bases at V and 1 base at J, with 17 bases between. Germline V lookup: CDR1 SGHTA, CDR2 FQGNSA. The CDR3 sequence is CASSRHLRGPQETQYF. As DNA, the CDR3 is TGTGCCAGCAGCCGCCACCTTCGCGGGCCCCAAGAGACCCAGTACTTC.

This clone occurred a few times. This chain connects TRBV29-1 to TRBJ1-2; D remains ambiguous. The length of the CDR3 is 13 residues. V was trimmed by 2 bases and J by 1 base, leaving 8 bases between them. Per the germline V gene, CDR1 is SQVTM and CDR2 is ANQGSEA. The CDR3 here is CSVEKQINYGYTF. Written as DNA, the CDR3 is TGCAGCGTTGAAAAGCAGATTAACTATGGCTACACCTTC.

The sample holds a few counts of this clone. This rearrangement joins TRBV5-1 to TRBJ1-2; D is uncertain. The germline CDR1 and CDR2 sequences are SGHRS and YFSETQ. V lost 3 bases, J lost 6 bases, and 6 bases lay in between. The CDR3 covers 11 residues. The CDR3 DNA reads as TGCGCCAGCAGCTCCAAAAATGGCTACACCTTC. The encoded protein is CASSSKNGYTF.

The CDR3 is CASRSNSGGVYEQYF. DNA for the CDR3: TGTGCCAGCAGGAGCAATAGCGGGGGCGTCTACGAGCAGTACTTC. This chain links TRBV2 with TRBJ2-7; TRBD2 agrees at 9 bases. Looked up from germline, CDR1 is SNHLY and CDR2 is FYNNEI. This CDR3 is 15 amino acids long. With 6 bases clipped from V and 3 bases from J, the junction kept 9 bases outside the gene matches.

CDR3 sequence (DNA): TGTGCCAGCTCACCCGCGGGGAGAAGCACAGATACGCAGTATTTT. It encodes CASSPAGRSTDTQYF. J is TRBJ2-3 and V is TRBV18; D perhaps matches TRBD2 (6 bases). Germline V gene data show CDR1 as KGHSH and CDR2 as LQKENI. The CDR3 length is 15 residues. V lost 3 bases and J lost 0, with 10 bases in between.

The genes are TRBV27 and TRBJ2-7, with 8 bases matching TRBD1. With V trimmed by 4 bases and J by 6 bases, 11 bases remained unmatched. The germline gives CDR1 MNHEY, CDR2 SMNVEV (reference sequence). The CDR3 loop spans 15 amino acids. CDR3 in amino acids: CASSSLGTGEREQYF. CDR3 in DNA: TGTGCCAGCAGTTCTCTCGGGACAGGTGAACGCGAGCAGTACTTC.